These 16 T cell receptor beta chains originate from one sample sequenced in a study of cytomegalovirus exposure and HLA in healthy donors. With 60 Vbeta and 13 Jbeta primers, the PCR was carried out. TCRdb's table, derived via immunoSEQ multiplex PCR, lists solely in-frame clones and lacks some. The profile shows over 200,000 clones, over 80% of them singletons. The sample taken for sequencing was PBMCs. These receptors were taken from a man in his forties in good health and CMV-seropositive.

J is TRBJ2-7 and V is TRBV15; 8 bases line up with TRBD1. Germline lookup yields CDR1 LNHNV and CDR2 YYDKDF (reference sequence). The trim removed 0 bases at V and 2 bases at J, leaving 6 bases unmatched. The CDR3 is 16 residues long. The CDR3 DNA follows: TGTGCCACCAGCAGAGATCCCAGGACAGGGACCTACGAGCAGTACGTC. It yields the protein CATSRDPRTGTYEQYV.

The chain combines TRBV5-1 with TRBJ1-1; 8 bases map to TRBD1. In germline, CDR1 is SGHRS, CDR2 YFSETQ. V lost 4 bases to trimming and J lost 11 bases; unmatched junction nucleotides: 16. The CDR3 contains 15 residues. CDR3 nucleotide sequence: TGCGCCAGCAGCCCGGGACAGGCCGAATCAATGGAGGCTTTCTTT. Translated: CASSPGQAESMEAFF.

Comments on this clone: Other DNA sequences from this sample encode an identical CDR3 as well. V usage is TRBV19 and J usage is TRBJ1-1; D may be TRBD1 (6 bases). The CDR3 loop spans 14 amino acids. The germline V gene has CDR1 LNHDA and CDR2 SQIVND (reference sequence). V was cut by 9 bases and J by 0 bases, with 14 bases left in between. CDR3 loop: CASSLQGLNTEAFF. In DNA form, the CDR3 reads TGTGCCAGCTCCCTACAGGGACTGAACACTGAAGCTTTCTTT.

The chain is built from TRBV10-1 and TRBJ2-2; 10 nucleotides match TRBD2. The V gene end was trimmed by 6 bases and the J gene end by 0 bases; junction bases not matched to a gene: 1. Germline V gives CDR1 WNHNN, CDR2 SYGVQD (reference sequence). The CDR3 covers 15 residues. The CDR3 nucleotides are TGCGCCAGCAGCACTAGCGGGGCGAACACCGGGGAGCTGTTTTTT. Translating gives CASSTSGANTGELFF.

The gene calls are TRBV28 and TRBJ2-1; 8 positions match TRBD2. The CDR3 sequence is 15 residues long. With V trimmed by 7 bases and J by 0 bases, 5 bases remained unmatched. The germline gives CDR1 MDHEN, CDR2 SYDVKM. In nucleotides, the CDR3 is TGTGCCAGCACCTCCGGGACTAGCTCCTACAATGAGCAGTTCTTC. Translation: CASTSGTSSYNEQFF. The entire variable domain, with the rest obtained from reference TRBV28 and TRBJ2-1, is as follows: DVKVTQSSRYLVKRTGEKVFLECVQDMDHENMFWYRQDPGLGLRLIYFSYDVKMKEKGDIPEGYSVSREKKERFSLILESASTNQTSMYLCASTSGTSSYNEQFFGPGTRLTVL.

This clone has just one count. This rearrangement joins TRBV7-9 to TRBJ2-5; no firm D call. This CDR3 comprises 14 residues. Germline values: CDR1 SEHNR, CDR2 FQNEAQ (reference sequence). The V gene lost 5 bases and the J gene lost 4 bases, with 14 bases spanning the gap. The CDR3 spells CASSPGARGETQYF. In DNA form, the CDR3 reads TGTGCCAGCAGCCCCGGCGCGAGAGGAGAGACCCAGTACTTC.

This chain links TRBV19 with TRBJ1-5, with D unresolved. The CDR3 extends over 15 amino acids. Germline CDR1 and CDR2: LNHDA and SQIVND (reference sequence). Trimming stripped 3 bases from V and 0 bases from J, with 9 bases between. The CDR3 protein is CASSMTHPSNQPQHF. The CDR3 DNA reads TGTGCCAGTAGTATGACACACCCTAGCAATCAGCCCCAGCATTTT.

The chain uses TRBV5-1 and TRBJ1-2; TRBD1 matches 10 bases. The V gene end was trimmed by 0 bases and the J gene end by 4 bases; junction bases not matched to a gene: 3. From germline, CDR1 is SGHRS and CDR2 YFSETQ. CDR3 length: 15 amino acids. CDR3 protein: CASSLGQGAVYGYTF. In nucleotides, the CDR3 is TGCGCCAGCAGCTTGGGACAGGGGGCTGTCTATGGCTACACCTTC.

In its sample, this clone was seen a few times. The chain uses TRBV15 and TRBJ2-1; D may be TRBD1 (6 bases). Trimming removed 2 bases at V and 15 bases at J, with 14 bases between. Germline lookup yields CDR1 LNHNV and CDR2 YYDKDF (reference sequence). There are 12 residues in the CDR3. Here the CDR3 DNA reads TGTGCCACCAGCAGACCCGACAGGAGCCTGTTCTTC. It specifies CATSRPDRSLFF.

This chain joins TRBV2 and TRBJ1-4; D possibly corresponds to TRBD1 (5 bases). Per the germline V gene, CDR1 is SNHLY and CDR2 is FYNNEI. Trimming left V 1 base short and J 0 bases short, with 12 bases between. The CDR3 length is 17 residues. The CDR3 spells CASSEVPTAATNEKLFF. The CDR3 nucleotides are TGTGCCAGCAGTGAAGTACCGACAGCCGCAACTAATGAAAAACTGTTTTTT.

The V gene is TRBV7-2, the J gene TRBJ1-2; 10 bases align to TRBD1. CDR1 is SGHTA and CDR2 is FQGNSA in the germline V gene. The CDR3 loop spans 15 amino acids. J gave up 4 bases and V 5 bases, and 7 bases lay outside the gene matches. This CDR3 is CASSPTGGQGYGYTF. The CDR3 DNA reads as TGTGCCAGCAGCCCGACAGGGGGCCAGGGCTATGGCTACACCTTC.

The V gene is TRBV5-1, the J gene TRBJ2-2; D is ambiguous. The length of the CDR3 is 15 residues. The V gene's germline CDR1 is SGHRS and CDR2 YFSETQ. V lost 0 bases and J lost 6, with 12 bases in between. CDR3 sequence: CASSLVGASPGELFF. CDR3 in DNA: TGCGCCAGCAGCTTGGTTGGAGCAAGCCCCGGGGAGCTGTTTTTT.

The chain employs TRBV7-3 and TRBJ2-3; 11 positions agree with TRBD2. V was pared by 5 bases and J by 4 bases, with 8 bases of the junction left unmatched. The germline CDR1 and CDR2 sequences are SGHTA and FQGTGA. The CDR3 has 16 amino acids. The CDR3 sequence is CASSPVLAGGADTQYF. CDR3 in DNA: TGTGCCAGCAGCCCGGTCCTAGCGGGAGGCGCAGATACGCAGTATTTT.

The rearrangement links TRBV6-1 to TRBJ2-1; weak D call: TRBD2 (6 bases). CDR3 length: 16 amino acids. The germline V gene encodes CDR1 MNHNS and CDR2 SASEGT. V shed 3 bases and J shed 5 bases, with 17 bases lying between them. CDR3 loop: CASSDLLAPNHNEQFF. Here the CDR3 DNA reads TGTGCCAGCAGTGATCTACTAGCCCCGAACCACAATGAGCAGTTCTTC.

This rearrangement joins TRBV4-1 to TRBJ1-1; unclear D gene. The CDR3 has 16 residues. The germline CDR1 and CDR2 sequences are MGHRA and YSYEKL. V was clipped by 0 bases and J by 0 bases, with 11 bases between them. The DNA of the CDR3 is TGCGCCAGCAGCCAAGATATAGACACCATGAACACTGAAGCTTTCTTT. Its protein product is CASSQDIDTMNTEAFF.

A few counts support this clone. The V and J genes are TRBV4-2 and TRBJ2-7, with a tentative D call TRBD2 (6 bases). The ends were cut back, 5 bases at V and 3 bases at J, with 11 bases in the middle. CDR3 length equals 13 residues. CDR1 and CDR2 (germline): LGHNA, YNFKEQ. Written as DNA, the CDR3 is TGTGCCAGCAGCTATCCGGGGGTCTACGAGCAGTACTTC. Residues: CASSYPGVYEQYF.